Following are 4 T cell receptor beta chains from one sample sequenced in a study of shared clonotypes between healthy human individuals. Generated by immunoSEQ multiplex PCR, the TCRdb table keeps only in-frame clones and is missing some. In the table there are nearly 750,000 clones, just under 75% of which are singletons. The sample taken for sequencing was memory CD4+ T cells sorted from blood. The subset is: CD45RA-negative fraction. The receptors originated from a woman aged 25-40 years in good health.

This clone was detected only a few times. The chain carries TRBV7-3 and TRBJ2-3; TRBD2 matches 8 bases. CDR3 length equals 16 residues. V shed 5 bases, J shed 1 base, and the junction held 8 bases outside the gene matches. Germline-derived CDR1 and CDR2 are SGHTA and FQGTGA. The CDR3 spells CASSLRTSPRTDTQYF. DNA of the CDR3: TGTGCCAGCAGCCTCCGGACTAGCCCTCGCACAGATACGCAGTATTTT. The full variable domain, rest sourced from reference TRBV7-3 and TRBJ2-3, is GAGVSQTPSNKVTEKGKYVELRCDPISGHTALYWYRQSLGQGPEFLIYFQGTGAADDSGLPNDRFFAVRPEGSVSTLKIQRTERGDSAVYLCASSLRTSPRTDTQYFGPGTRLTVL.

The rearrangement links TRBV5-6 to TRBJ2-1; 10 bases align to TRBD2. The V segment lost 4 bases and the J segment 7 bases; nucleotides outside the gene matches: 8. CDR3 length: 15 residues. CDR1 and CDR2 from the germline V gene are SGHDT and YYEEEE. In DNA form, the CDR3 reads TGTGCCAGCAGCCCACTAGCGGGAAATGAGAATGAGCAGTTCTTC. Translating gives CASSPLAGNENEQFF.

The chain couples TRBV6-5 to TRBJ2-5; D remains unclear. The CDR3 totals 13 residues. Germline V CDR1 and CDR2: MNHEY, SVGAGI. The V end lost 3 bases, the J end lost 4 bases, and 9 bases lay between the germline ends. The DNA for the CDR3 is TGTGCCAGCAGTTATGGCCAAGTAGAGACCCAGTACTTC. Amino acids: CASSYGQVETQYF.

V and J are TRBV10-3 and TRBJ2-1, with D perhaps TRBD2 (6 bases). Germline V gives CDR1 ENHRY, CDR2 SYGVKD. The CDR3 consists of 13 residues. V was cut by 8 bases and J by 0 bases, with 8 bases left in between. The CDR3 bases are TGTGCCATCTCGCGGGGCTCCTACAATGAGCAGTTCTTC. It specifies CAISRGSYNEQFF.